This passage covers 19 T cell receptor beta chains from one sample sequenced in a study of CD8 T cells in Susac syndrome. Random hexamers were used to reverse transcribe about 0.5 to 1 ug of RNA. TCRdb reanalysed the immunoSEQ multiplex PCR reads using MiXCR and keeps one entry per CDR3 protein. This sample has about 130,000 distinct CDR3 sequences, with less than 95% found just once. Input material: CD4+ T cells from PBMCs. The receptors derive from a human donor with multiple sclerosis.

The chain uses TRBV18 and TRBJ2-1, with TRBD1 matching over 9 bases. Germline CDR1 is KGHSH and CDR2 is LQKENI. Trimming cost V 8 bases and J 4 bases; bases outside gene matches: 6. This CDR3 spans 14 amino acids. CDR3 in DNA: TGTGCCAGCGTCCGGGACAGGGCGTACAATGAGCAGTTCTTC. This encodes CASVRDRAYNEQFF. Looking up the rest from reference TRBV18 and TRBJ2-1 gives the full variable domain: NAGVMQNPRHLVRRRGQEARLRCSPMKGHSHVYWYRQLPEEGLKFMVYLQKENIIDESGMPKERFSAEFPKEGPSILRIQQVVRGDSAAYFCASVRDRAYNEQFFGPGTRLTVL.

The count of this clonotype is one. The chain uses TRBV14 and TRBJ1-6, with D perhaps matching TRBD1 (5 bases). The germline CDR1 and CDR2 sequences are SGHDN and FVKESK. Trimming removed 3 bases at V and 9 bases at J, with 15 bases between. This CDR3 contains 15 residues. CDR3 nucleotides: TGTGCCAGCAGCCAGGTCAGGGCGATGGGTTCACCCCTCCACTTT. As protein: CASSQVRAMGSPLHF. The variable domain in full, with the rest retrieved from reference TRBV14 and TRBJ1-6, is EAGVTQFPSHSVIEKGQTVTLRCDPISGHDNLYWYRRVMGKEIKFLLHFVKESKQDESGMPNNRFLAERTGGTYSTLKVQPAELEDSGVYFCASSQVRAMGSPLHFGNGTRLTVT.

The chain employs TRBV3-1 and TRBJ2-3, with TRBD1 matching over 11 bases. The CDR3 totals 20 residues. Per germline, CDR1 LGHDT and CDR2 YNNKEL (reference sequence). J lost 6 bases, V lost 3 bases, and 20 bases had no gene match. Written as DNA, the CDR3 is TGTGCCAGCAGCCATCCCCGGACAGGGGGCGCTTCCCCAGTGGGGGATACGCAGTATTTT. Its translation is CASSHPRTGGASPVGDTQYF.

The J gene is TRBJ1-1, the V gene TRBV2, with 9 bases that match TRBD1. Germline values: CDR1 SNHLY, CDR2 FYNNEI. CDR3 size: 14 residues. The J segment lost 2 bases and the V segment lost 8 bases, leaving 6 bases of the junction unmatched. CDR3 DNA: TGTGCCAGCTTCTTGGGACAGGGAAACACTGAAGCTTTCTTT. This translates into CASFLGQGNTEAFF.

The chain uses TRBV18 and TRBJ2-5; 8 bases are a match to TRBD1. This CDR3 comprises 14 residues. Trimming took 6 bases from V and 4 from J; bases not matched to a gene: 7. CDR1 is KGHSH, CDR2 LQKENI, per germline. CDR3: CASSPTGEGETQYF. CDR3 nucleotide sequence: TGTGCCAGCTCGCCGACAGGGGAAGGAGAGACCCAGTACTTC.

V gene TRBV5-6 combines with J gene TRBJ1-6; TRBD1 might be the D (5 bases). Germline V gene data show CDR1 as SGHDT and CDR2 as YYEEEE. CDR3 length equals 14 residues. The V gene lost 0 bases and the J gene lost 9 bases, with 10 bases spanning the gap. The CDR3, as DNA: TGTGCCAGCAGCTTGGAGGGACTAGGTTCACCCCTCCACTTT. This encodes CASSLEGLGSPLHF.

V and J are TRBV7-8 and TRBJ2-7; TRBD2 aligns across 9 bases. CDR1 is SGHVS, CDR2 FQNEAQ, per germline. Unmatched junction bases numbered 5, after V lost 1 base and J lost 7 bases. The CDR3 loop spans 14 amino acids. CDR3 in DNA: TGTGCCAGCAGCTTAGTAGCGGGGGCCGGGGAGCAGTACTTC. This sequence encodes CASSLVAGAGEQYF.

The chain carries TRBV6-6 and TRBJ2-5, with unresolved D. The CDR3 runs to 11 residues. Germline V gene data show CDR1 as MNHNY and CDR2 as SVGAGI (reference sequence). Trimming took 6 bases from V and 4 from J, leaving 6 bases between them. The CDR3 DNA reads as TGTGCCAGCAGAAGCCGAGAGACCCAGTACTTC. It is translated as CASRSRETQYF.

The chain links TRBV12-3 or TRBV12-4 to TRBJ1-2; tentatively, D is TRBD1 (5 bases). Trimming removed 6 bases from V and 4 bases from J, with 15 bases in between. The CDR3 consists of 14 residues. The CDR3 DNA reads TGTGCCAGCAGCCCCAGGGTTGTTGGCTATGGCTACACCTTC. Its translation is CASSPRVVGYGYTF.

The CDR3 DNA is TGTGCCAGCAGCACAGGGAGCTCCTACAATGAGCAGTTCTTC. Translation: CASSTGSSYNEQFF. The rearrangement joins TRBV6-6 to TRBJ2-1, with D possibly matching TRBD1 (6 bases). This CDR3 region has 14 residues. From germline, CDR1 is MNHNY and CDR2 SVGAGI (reference sequence). The germline V and J ends were trimmed by 6 bases and 0 bases, with 9 bases remaining between them.

This sequence joins TRBV30 and TRBJ2-3; TRBD1 is a possible D gene (5 bases). With 5 bases removed from V and 5 bases from J, the gap between germline ends came to 8 bases. The CDR3 has 11 amino acids. CDR1 and CDR2 from the germline V gene are GTSNPN and SVGIG (reference sequence). The CDR3 DNA sequence: TGTGCCTGGGGGCAGGGAGATACGCAGTATTTT. Protein: CAWGQGDTQYF.

This clonotype was seen a single time. Written as DNA, the CDR3 is TGTGCCTCCCAGGGGCGCAGAAACACCATATATTTT. It translates to CASQGRRNTIYF. J is TRBJ1-3 and V is TRBV18; D is possibly TRBD1 (6 bases). The ends were cut back, 11 bases at V and 5 bases at J, with 13 bases in the middle. The CDR3 has 12 residues. Germline values: CDR1 KGHSH, CDR2 LQKENI.

The chain carries TRBV29-1 and TRBJ2-1, with D possibly matching TRBD2 (6 bases). Germline V gene lookup returns CDR1 SQVTM and CDR2 ANQGSEA. Deletions cut 7 bases from V and 7 bases from J, with 8 bases between. The CDR3 spans 10 residues. CDR3 coding DNA: TGCAGCGGTGGGACTAATGAGCAGTTCTTC. Protein product: CSGGTNEQFF.

This sequence joins TRBV19 and TRBJ2-7; 9 bases match TRBD1. The CDR3 spans 15 residues. The J segment lost 0 bases and the V segment lost 5 bases, leaving 5 bases of the junction unmatched. In germline, CDR1 is LNHDA, CDR2 SQIVND (reference sequence). The CDR3 coding sequence is TGTGCCAGTAGTGCCGGGACAGGGAGCTCCTACGAGCAGTACTTC. It yields the protein CASSAGTGSSYEQYF. Filled out from reference TRBV19 and TRBJ2-7, the complete variable domain reads DGGITQSPKYLFRKEGQNVTLSCEQNLNHDAMYWYRQDPGQGLRLIYYSQIVNDFQKGDIAEGYSVSREKKESFPLTVTSAQKNPTAFYLCASSAGTGSSYEQYFGPGTRLTVT.

This chain uses TRBV20-1 with TRBJ2-3; no clear D. Germline CDR1 is DFQATT and CDR2 is SNEGSKA (reference sequence). CDR3 length: 12 amino acids. V was pared by 3 bases and J by 2 bases, with 6 bases between. The CDR3 DNA sequence: TGCAGTGCTAGTGCCCCCACAGATACGCAGTATTTT. Protein product: CSASAPTDTQYF.

V gene TRBV12-3 or TRBV12-4 combines with J gene TRBJ1-1, with D uncertain. CDR3 length: 13 amino acids. The V and J ends lost 6 bases and 7 bases respectively, with 15 bases between them. The CDR3 bases are TGTGCCAGCAGAGCCGATGTTCCGGATGAAGCTTTCTTT. This translates into CASRADVPDEAFF.

This chain joins TRBV19 and TRBJ2-2, with TRBD2 matching over 14 bases. CDR1 is LNHDA and CDR2 is SQIVND in the germline V gene (reference sequence). Unmatched junction bases numbered 2, after V lost 5 bases and J lost 0 bases. The CDR3 extends over 17 amino acids. The CDR3 loop reads CASSLGLAGANTGELFF. The CDR3 DNA is TGTGCCAGTAGTTTGGGACTAGCGGGAGCGAACACCGGGGAGCTGTTTTTT.

This sequence joins TRBV6-1 and TRBJ1-1, with D possibly matching TRBD1 (5 bases). Trimming removed 4 bases at V and 0 bases at J, with 6 bases between. From germline, CDR1 is MNHNS and CDR2 SASEGT. CDR3 length equals 13 residues. The CDR3 sequence: CASSAGMNTEAFF. The CDR3 DNA reads as TGTGCCAGCAGTGCAGGGATGAACACTGAAGCTTTCTTT.

This chain uses TRBV2 with TRBJ1-1; D is undetermined. V was clipped by 10 bases and J by 4 bases, with 16 bases between them. The CDR3 has 13 amino acids. CDR1 and CDR2 from the germline V gene are SNHLY and FYNNEI. The CDR3 DNA sequence: TGTGCCACTCTCCGGGAGGAGGGCACTGAAGCTTTCTTT. Amino acids: CATLREEGTEAFF. Supplemented by reference TRBV2 and TRBJ1-1, the full variable domain reads EPEVTQTPSHQVTQMGQEVILRCVPISNHLYFYWYRQILGQKVEFLVSFYNNEISEKSEIFDDQFSVERPDGSNFTLKIRSTKLEDSAMYFCATLREEGTEAFFGQGTRLTVV.